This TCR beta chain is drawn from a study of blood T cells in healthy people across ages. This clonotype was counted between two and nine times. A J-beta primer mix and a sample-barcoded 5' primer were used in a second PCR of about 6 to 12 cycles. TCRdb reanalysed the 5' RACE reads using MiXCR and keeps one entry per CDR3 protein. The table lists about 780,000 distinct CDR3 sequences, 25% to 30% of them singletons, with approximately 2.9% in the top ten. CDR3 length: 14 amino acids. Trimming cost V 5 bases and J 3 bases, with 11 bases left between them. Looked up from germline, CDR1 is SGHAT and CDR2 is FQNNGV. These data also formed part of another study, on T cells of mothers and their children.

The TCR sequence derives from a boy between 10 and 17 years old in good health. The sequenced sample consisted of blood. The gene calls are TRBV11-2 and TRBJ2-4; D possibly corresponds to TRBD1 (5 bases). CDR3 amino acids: CASSPGQSKNIQYF. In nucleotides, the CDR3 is TGTGCCAGCAGCCCAGGACAAAGCAAAAACATTCAGTACTTC.